Shown below are 27 T cell receptor beta chains from a single sample sequenced in a study of T-cell memory formation after mild COVID-19. Each CDR3 protein gets one entry after TCRdb re-called the 5' RACE reads with MiXCR. The table shows a few hundred thousand distinct CDR3 sequences, with under 30% occurring only once. The sample comprised PBMCs or a T cell subset sorted from them (not recorded which). The source is an adult woman who had mild COVID-19 (a few samples of this study predate the infection). Cell type and time point are not known.

The genes are TRBV24-1 and TRBJ2-1, with 7 bases identical to TRBD2. CDR3 size: 13 residues. Looked up from germline, CDR1 is KGHDR and CDR2 is SFDVKD. V was pared by 6 bases and J by 10 bases, with 8 bases of the junction left unmatched. The CDR3 is CATSHPGGGEQFF. The CDR3 DNA is TGTGCCACCAGTCACCCGGGGGGTGGCGAGCAGTTCTTC.

This chain uses TRBV20-1 with TRBJ1-1, with unresolved D. The V and J ends lost 1 base and 0 bases respectively, with 18 bases between them. The germline V gene has CDR1 DFQATT and CDR2 SNEGSKA (reference sequence). The CDR3 is 17 amino acids. CDR3 region: CSARASSSGRLNTEAFF. As DNA, the CDR3 is TGCAGTGCTAGAGCTTCCAGCTCTGGGCGGCTGAACACTGAAGCTTTCTTT.

This clonotype was detected only a few times. The rearrangement joins TRBV2 to TRBJ2-5, with 9 bases identical to TRBD1. The CDR3 runs to 13 residues. The germline CDR1 and CDR2 sequences are SNHLY and FYNNEI. Unmatched junction bases numbered 7, after V lost 5 bases and J lost 9 bases. The CDR3 here is CASSPDRGFAQYF. In nucleotides, the CDR3 is TGTGCCAGCAGTCCGGACAGGGGATTCGCCCAGTACTTC.

This clonotype has just a few counts. This chain connects TRBV30 to TRBJ2-7, with 9 bases that match TRBD1. CDR3 length: 15 residues. The J segment lost 0 bases and the V segment lost 2 bases, leaving 5 bases of the junction unmatched. Germline V gene data show CDR1 as GTSNPN and CDR2 as SVGIG (reference sequence). This CDR3 reads CAWSPGTGLSYEQYF. Here the CDR3 DNA reads TGTGCCTGGAGTCCCGGGACAGGGCTCTCCTACGAGCAGTACTTC.

This chain links TRBV7-9 with TRBJ2-1, with 11 bases matching TRBD2. CDR1 is SEHNR and CDR2 is FQNEAQ in the germline V gene (reference sequence). The CDR3 has 19 amino acids. V lost 5 bases and J lost 0; bases outside the gene matches: 12. For the CDR3, the DNA is TGTGCCAGCAGCGCCCGACTAGCGGGGTACCGTGGCTCCTACAATGAGCAGTTCTTC. It translates to CASSARLAGYRGSYNEQFF.

This clonotype was detected a few times. This chain links TRBV12-5 with TRBJ2-1; D tentatively fits TRBD1 or TRBD2 (5 bases each). V was trimmed by 4 bases and J by 5 bases, leaving 9 bases between them. Germline CDR1 LGHNT, CDR2 FRNRAP. CDR3 length: 13 amino acids. The CDR3 here is CASGWGRNNEQFF. CDR3 in DNA: TGTGCTAGTGGTTGGGGACGGAACAATGAGCAGTTCTTC.

DNA of the CDR3: TGTGCCAGCAGCTCGACAGGGAAAGGGGAAGCTTTCTTT. It codes for CASSSTGKGEAFF. V usage is TRBV5-6 and J usage is TRBJ1-1, with 7 positions matching TRBD1. The J segment lost 8 bases and the V segment lost 3 bases, leaving 7 bases of the junction unmatched. This CDR3 is built from 13 residues. Germline assignment: CDR1 SGHDT and CDR2 YYEEEE.

A single count supports this clonotype. The chain has TRBV9 and TRBJ2-3, with TRBD2 matching over 10 bases. Germline V lookup: CDR1 SGDLS, CDR2 YYNGEE. V lost 10 bases, J lost 6 bases, and 8 bases stayed unmatched. This CDR3 comprises 13 residues. The CDR3 region has the DNA TGTGCCGGTTCTAGCGGGGGTAGGGATACGCAGTATTTT. Protein: CAGSSGGRDTQYF.

This clonotype came up a few times. The rearrangement joins TRBV6-5 to TRBJ1-2; D remains ambiguous. The CDR3 has 13 amino acids. The germline gives CDR1 MNHEY, CDR2 SVGAGI. V was pared by 2 bases and J by 6 bases, with 10 bases between. The DNA of the CDR3 is TGTGCCAGCAGTTACAGACATGGGGATGGCTACACCTTC. This codes for CASSYRHGDGYTF.

V and J are TRBV5-1 and TRBJ1-4, with D uncertain. Deletions cut 0 bases from V and 8 bases from J, with 17 bases between. This CDR3 comprises 16 residues. The germline V gene has CDR1 SGHRS and CDR2 YFSETQ. DNA for the CDR3: TGCGCCAGCAGCTTGGTCCCCCCCAGCAAGAGGGAAAAACTGTTTTTT. It encodes CASSLVPPSKREKLFF.

CDR3 sequence (DNA): TGTGCCACCAGGGGATCAACGGGGGATACGCAGTATTTT. This translates into CATRGSTGDTQYF. The V call is TRBV24-1, the J call TRBJ2-3, with TRBD2 as a possible D gene (5 bases). Trimming took off 7 bases at V and 6 bases at J, with 13 bases between the two ends. The CDR3 is 13 residues long. Per the germline V gene, CDR1 is KGHDR and CDR2 is SFDVKD.

This clonotype was seen repeatedly, ten times or more. The rearrangement joins TRBV5-1 to TRBJ2-1; D unresolved. Germline lookup yields CDR1 SGHRS and CDR2 YFSETQ. The CDR3 loop spans 14 amino acids. The V gene lost 6 bases and the J gene lost 1 base, with 11 bases spanning the gap. This CDR3 reads CASTPSESYNEQFF. DNA of the CDR3: TGCGCCAGCACTCCGTCGGAGTCCTACAATGAGCAGTTCTTC.

This clonotype has only a few counts. The gene calls are TRBV28 and TRBJ2-7; 10 bases align to TRBD2. The CDR3 sequence is 13 residues long. Germline CDR1 is MDHEN and CDR2 is SYDVKM. The CDR3 reads CAGGASGGYEQYF. DNA of the CDR3: TGTGCAGGAGGGGCTAGCGGGGGATACGAGCAGTACTTC.

This clonotype has more than one count but fewer than ten. The rearrangement joins TRBV14 to TRBJ2-1; no firm D call. V was cut by 4 bases and J by 10 bases, with 14 bases left in between. This CDR3 is built from 13 residues. Germline-derived CDR1 and CDR2 are SGHDN and FVKESK. CDR3 loop: CASSPTYGVEQFF. The CDR3 DNA reads as TGTGCCAGCAGCCCGACTTACGGTGTGGAGCAGTTCTTC.

Concerning this clonotype itself: This could be a read error, since a much larger clone is one nucleotide away. This chain uses TRBV3-1 with TRBJ2-1; D uncertain. In germline, CDR1 is LGHDT, CDR2 YNNKEL (reference sequence). Trimming took 1 base from V and 4 from J, leaving 2 bases between them. The CDR3 contains 12 residues. The CDR3 spells CASSQAYNEQFF. Written as DNA, the CDR3 is TGTGCCAGCAGCCAAGCGTACAATGAGCAGTTCTTC.

V gene TRBV25-1 combines with J gene TRBJ2-2; 8 bases are a match to TRBD1. Germline-derived CDR1 and CDR2 are MGHDK and SYGVNS. CDR3 size: 17 residues. V lost 6 bases to trimming and J lost 2 bases; unmatched junction nucleotides: 11. The CDR3: CASRDSRQGFNTGELFF. CDR3 bases: TGTGCCAGCAGGGACTCTCGACAGGGGTTTAACACCGGGGAGCTGTTTTTT.

The chain joins TRBV4-3 to TRBJ1-5; D unresolved. Germline CDR1 LGHNA, CDR2 YSLEER. Trimming took 0 bases from V and 3 from J, leaving 9 bases between them. The CDR3 covers 15 residues. The CDR3 loop is CASSQDMTSNQPQHF. CDR3 nucleotide sequence: TGCGCCAGCAGCCAAGATATGACGTCCAATCAGCCCCAGCATTTT.

The rearrangement links TRBV12-3 or TRBV12-4 to TRBJ2-5; 7 nucleotides match TRBD2. The CDR3 contains 13 residues. V lost 7 bases, J lost 7 bases, and 9 bases stayed unmatched. In DNA form, the CDR3 reads TGTGCCAGCACCCAGGATTGGGAGGGGACCCAGTACTTC. Its translation: CASTQDWEGTQYF.

In this sample, this clonotype turned up a few times. The rearrangement links TRBV5-1 to TRBJ2-3, with 14 bases identical to TRBD2. The CDR3 loop spans 15 amino acids. The germline gives CDR1 SGHRS, CDR2 YFSETQ. After removal of 3 bases from V and 7 bases from J, the junction contained 4 bases not matched to a gene. As DNA, the CDR3 is TGCGCCAGCAGCTCGACTAGCGGGGGGGCTAATACGCAGTATTTT. Translating it yields CASSSTSGGANTQYF.

This clonotype was observed at least ten times. The genes are TRBV4-3 and TRBJ1-1; 7 bases align to TRBD1. The CDR3 has 14 amino acids. Trimming cost V 3 bases and J 3 bases; bases outside gene matches: 4. The V gene's germline CDR1 is LGHNA and CDR2 YSLEER. DNA of the CDR3: TGCGCCAGCAGCCATTATACAGGGGACACTGAAGCTTTCTTT. Translating it yields CASSHYTGDTEAFF.

Ten or more counts support this clonotype. V is TRBV27 and J is TRBJ2-1; 10 bases are shared with TRBD2. There are 15 residues in the CDR3. Trimming took 5 bases from V and 4 from J; bases not matched to a gene: 5. From germline, CDR1 is MNHEY and CDR2 SMNVEV (reference sequence). The DNA of the CDR3 is TGTGCCAGCAGTCCAGCTAGCGGGGGATACAATGAGCAGTTCTTC. Its protein product is CASSPASGGYNEQFF.

This clonotype was seen a handful of times. The rearrangement joins TRBV20-1 to TRBJ2-1, with no clear D. The germline V and J ends were trimmed by 6 bases and 2 bases, with 14 bases remaining between them. Germline CDR1 reads DFQATT; CDR2 reads SNEGSKA (reference sequence). The CDR3 contains 14 residues. CDR3 nucleotide sequence: TGCAGTGCCAGACCACTATCCGCCTACAATGAGCAGTTCTTC. It codes for CSARPLSAYNEQFF.

The rearrangement links TRBV7-9 to TRBJ2-1; 9 bases agree with TRBD2. The CDR3 sequence is 14 residues long. J gave up 6 bases and V 6 bases, and 6 bases lay outside the gene matches. Germline lookup yields CDR1 SEHNR and CDR2 FQNEAQ (reference sequence). CDR3 protein: CASSSLAGTNEQFF. In nucleotides, the CDR3 is TGTGCCAGCAGTTCGCTAGCGGGGACCAATGAGCAGTTCTTC.

The V call is TRBV20-1, the J call TRBJ2-3; D perhaps matches TRBD1 (6 bases). Germline V gives CDR1 DFQATT, CDR2 SNEGSKA (reference sequence). V was cut by 4 bases and J by 8 bases, with 13 bases left in between. There are 12 residues in the CDR3. The CDR3 DNA reads as TGCAGTGCTACTCAGGGGATGGGTACGCAGTATTTT. Translated, it gives CSATQGMGTQYF.

CDR3 protein: CASSLGTGPEQFF. CDR3 nucleotides: TGTGCCAGCAGTTTGGGGACAGGGCCTGAGCAGTTCTTC. This rearrangement joins TRBV12-3 or TRBV12-4 to TRBJ2-1; TRBD1 agrees at 9 bases. This CDR3 contains 13 residues. Trimming cost V 3 bases and J 9 bases; bases outside gene matches: 3.

This clonotype was detected only a few times. The rearrangement joins TRBV3-1 to TRBJ1-1, with D possibly matching TRBD1 (6 bases). The germline gives CDR1 LGHDT, CDR2 YNNKEL (reference sequence). The CDR3 contains 14 residues. V was cut by 6 bases and J by 4 bases, with 15 bases left in between. CDR3 DNA: TGTGCCAGCAGTCACCAGGGGAGGGGCACTGAAGCTTTCTTT. This codes for CASSHQGRGTEAFF.

The genes are TRBV20-1 and TRBJ1-3; D might be TRBD1 (6 bases). Per germline, CDR1 DFQATT and CDR2 SNEGSKA (reference sequence). The V and J ends lost 6 bases and 0 bases respectively, with 15 bases between them. This CDR3 spans 15 amino acids. The CDR3 DNA sequence: TGCAGTGCCGATTCCCAGGGGACCTCTGGAAACACCATATATTTT. This codes for CSADSQGTSGNTIYF.